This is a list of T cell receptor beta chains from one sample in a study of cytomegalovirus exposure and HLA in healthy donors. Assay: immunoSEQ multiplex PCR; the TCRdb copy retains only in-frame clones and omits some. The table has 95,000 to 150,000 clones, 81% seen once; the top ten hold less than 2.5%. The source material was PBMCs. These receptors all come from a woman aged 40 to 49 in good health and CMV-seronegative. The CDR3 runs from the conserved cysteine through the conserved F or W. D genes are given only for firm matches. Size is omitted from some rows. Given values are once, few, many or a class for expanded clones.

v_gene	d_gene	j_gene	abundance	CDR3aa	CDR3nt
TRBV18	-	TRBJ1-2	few	CASSPPSARGYYGYTF	TGTGCCAGCTCACCACCATCCGCTCGGGGGTACTATGGCTACACCTTC
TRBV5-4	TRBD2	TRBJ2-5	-	CASSVAGERRETQYF	TGTGCCAGCAGCGTTGCGGGGGAGCGCCGAGAGACCCAGTACTTC
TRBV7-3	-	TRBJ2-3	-	CASSLYITDTQYF	TGTGCCAGCAGCCTTTATATCACAGATACGCAGTATTTT
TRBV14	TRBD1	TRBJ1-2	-	CASSQGQGSYGYTF	TGTGCCAGCAGCCAAGGACAGGGCTCTTATGGCTACACCTTC
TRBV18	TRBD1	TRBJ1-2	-	CASSPTGGEGYYGYTF	TGTGCCAGCTCCCCTACAGGGGGTGAGGGGTACTATGGCTACACCTTC
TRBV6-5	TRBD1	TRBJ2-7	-	CASTGGRSYEQYF	TGTGCCAGTACAGGGGGCAGGTCCTACGAGCAGTACTTC
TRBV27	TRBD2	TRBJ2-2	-	CATEREKGTGELFF	TGTGCCACTGAGCGGGAGAAGGGCACCGGGGAGCTGTTTTTT
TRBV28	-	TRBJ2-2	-	CASTIQQGYGELFF	TGTGCCAGCACCATTCAACAGGGTTACGGGGAGCTGTTTTTT
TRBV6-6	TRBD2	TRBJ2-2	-	CASSYPPSGDVGELFF	TGTGCCAGCAGTTACCCTCCTAGCGGGGATGTCGGGGAGCTGTTTTTT
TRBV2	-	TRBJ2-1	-	CASSEAGVPHNEQFF	TGTGCCAGCAGTGAGGCAGGGGTTCCCCACAATGAGCAGTTCTTC
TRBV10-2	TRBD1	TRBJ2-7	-	CASSEGLRGSYEQYF	TGCGCCAGCAGTGAGGGTCTCAGGGGGTCCTACGAGCAGTACTTC
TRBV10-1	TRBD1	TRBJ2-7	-	CASSDAGQAWTEQYF	TGCGCCAGCAGTGACGCGGGACAGGCATGGACTGAGCAGTACTTC
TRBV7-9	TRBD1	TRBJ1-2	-	CASSSRTGSYGYTF	TGTGCCAGCAGCTCTAGGACAGGCTCCTATGGCTACACCTTC
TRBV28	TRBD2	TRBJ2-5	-	CASSTAGARAGASPETQYF	TGTGCCAGCAGTACGGCAGGGGCTAGAGCGGGAGCATCCCCAGAGACCCAGTACTTC
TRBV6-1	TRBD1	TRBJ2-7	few	CASSVGQDYEQYF	TGTGCCAGCAGTGTGGGACAGGACTACGAGCAGTACTTC
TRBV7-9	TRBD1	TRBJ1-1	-	CASSPQGIDTEAFF	TGTGCCAGCAGCCCACAGGGGATAGACACTGAAGCTTTCTTT
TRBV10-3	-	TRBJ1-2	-	CAIKRDQENGYTF	TGTGCCATCAAGCGAGACCAAGAGAATGGCTACACCTTC
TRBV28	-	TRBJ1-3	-	CASSLRALENTIYF	TGTGCCAGCAGTCTCAGGGCTCTGGAAAACACCATATATTTT
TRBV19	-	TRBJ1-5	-	CASSGSPRDTFRYNQPQHF	TGTGCCAGTAGTGGGTCTCCCCGGGACACCTTCCGGTACAATCAGCCCCAGCATTTT
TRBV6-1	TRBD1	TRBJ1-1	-	CASSETGGRTEAFF	TGTGCCAGCAGTGAAACAGGGGGGAGAACTGAAGCTTTCTTT
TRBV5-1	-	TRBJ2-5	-	CASSLGHSQETQYF	TGCGCCAGCAGCTTGGGACACTCCCAAGAGACCCAGTACTTC
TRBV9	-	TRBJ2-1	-	CASSAGSLAVYNEQFF	TGTGCCAGCAGCGCTGGGTCGTTAGCGGTCTACAATGAGCAGTTCTTC
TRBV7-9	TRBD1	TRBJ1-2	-	CASSEEGGVGYGYTF	TGTGCCAGCAGCGAAGAAGGGGGCGTGGGCTATGGCTACACCTTC
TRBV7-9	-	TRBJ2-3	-	CASSTGPDTQYF	TGTGCCAGCAGCACGGGTCCAGATACGCAGTATTTT
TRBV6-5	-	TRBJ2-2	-	CASSRDSTGELFF	TGTGCCAGCAGTAGGGACTCCACCGGGGAGCTGTTTTTT
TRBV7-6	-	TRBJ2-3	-	CASSARILSTDTQYF	TGTGCCAGCAGCGCGAGGATTTTGAGCACAGATACGCAGTATTTT
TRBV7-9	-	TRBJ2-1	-	CASSVRDYNEQFF	TGTGCCAGCAGCGTGAGGGACTACAATGAGCAGTTCTTC
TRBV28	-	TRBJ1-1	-	CASSGGLLGNTEAFF	TGTGCCAGCAGCGGGGGGCTACTGGGGAACACTGAAGCTTTCTTT
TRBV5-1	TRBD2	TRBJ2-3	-	CASSSRLAGGTDTQYF	TGCGCCAGCAGCTCCCGACTAGCGGGAGGGACAGATACGCAGTATTTT
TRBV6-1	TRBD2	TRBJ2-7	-	CASSEDTSGSSEQYF	TGTGCCAGCAGTGAAGACACTAGCGGGAGTTCCGAGCAGTACTTC
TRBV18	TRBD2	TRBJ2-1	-	CASSPERGLANNEQFF	TGTGCCAGCTCACCAGAAAGGGGACTAGCGAATAATGAGCAGTTCTTC
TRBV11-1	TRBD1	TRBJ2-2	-	CASSLSGQGEALNTGELFF	TGTGCCAGCAGCTTATCCGGACAGGGGGAAGCGTTGAACACCGGGGAGCTGTTTTTT
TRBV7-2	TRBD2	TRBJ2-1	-	CASSLDVPGLAGELSEQFF	TGTGCCAGCAGCTTAGACGTCCCGGGACTAGCGGGAGAGCTGAGTGAGCAGTTCTTC
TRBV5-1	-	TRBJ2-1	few	CASSLSGAYNEQFF	TGCGCCAGCAGCTTGAGCGGTGCCTACAATGAGCAGTTCTTC
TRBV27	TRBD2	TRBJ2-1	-	CASSPSGGRYNEQFF	TGTGCCAGTTCCCCTAGCGGGGGCCGATACAATGAGCAGTTCTTC
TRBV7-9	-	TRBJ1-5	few	CASSLWTPNSNQPQHF	TGTGCCAGCAGCCTTTGGACACCTAATAGCAATCAGCCCCAGCATTTT
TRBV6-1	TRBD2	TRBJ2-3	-	CASGLSGGTQYF	TGTGCCAGCGGCCTTAGCGGGGGAACGCAGTATTTT
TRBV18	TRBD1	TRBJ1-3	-	CASSPTGFSGNTIYF	TGTGCCAGCTCACCGACAGGGTTCTCTGGAAACACCATATATTTT
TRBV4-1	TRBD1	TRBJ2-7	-	CASSLGQGDEQYF	TGCGCCAGCAGCCTTGGACAGGGGGATGAGCAGTACTTC
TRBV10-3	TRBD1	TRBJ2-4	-	CAIGTGANIQYF	TGTGCCATCGGGACAGGGGCTAACATTCAGTACTTC
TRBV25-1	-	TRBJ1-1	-	CASSESRNTEAFF	TGTGCCAGCAGTGAATCTAGGAACACTGAAGCTTTCTTT
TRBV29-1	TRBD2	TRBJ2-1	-	CSAWTSGRANEQFF	TGCAGCGCCTGGACTAGCGGGAGGGCCAATGAGCAGTTCTTC
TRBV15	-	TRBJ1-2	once	CATAGSANYGYTF	TGTGCCACCGCGGGGTCGGCTAACTATGGCTACACCTTC
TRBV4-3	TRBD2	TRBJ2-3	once	CASSQGLAGVTDTQYF	TGCGCCAGCAGCCAAGGACTAGCGGGAGTTACAGATACGCAGTATTTT
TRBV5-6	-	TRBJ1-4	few	CASRGGENEKLFF	TGTGCCAGCAGGGGAGGGGAAAATGAAAAACTGTTTTTT